The 32 T cell receptor beta chains below all came from one sample that was sequenced in a study of T cells after yellow fever vaccination. MiXCR, applied by TCRdb to the 5' RACE reads, yields one record per CDR3 protein. The profile shows some 260,000 distinct CDR3 sequences, 5.2% of them singletons. The sample consisted of CD4+ T cells sorted from PBMCs, taken on the day of the yellow fever booster vaccination. The receptors originated from a man between 18 and 35 years old who received the YFV17D yellow fever vaccine.

This clonotype showed up many times. The gene calls are TRBV9 and TRBJ1-1, with no clear D. There are 13 residues in the CDR3. Trimming removed 2 bases at V and 6 bases at J, with 11 bases between. Germline CDR1 reads SGDLS; CDR2 reads YYNGEE. CDR3 in DNA: TGTGCCAGCAGCGTCGGACGGGGTTCTGAAGCTTTCTTT. Its protein is CASSVGRGSEAFF.

This clonotype was seen a handful of times. The chain recombines TRBV3-1 with TRBJ2-7; D perhaps matches TRBD1 (6 bases). V shed 4 bases and J shed 3 bases, with 16 bases lying between them. Germline loops: CDR1 LGHDT, CDR2 YNNKEL (reference sequence). This CDR3 is built from 15 residues. In DNA, the CDR3 is TGTGCCAGCAGCCCAATGCTGGACAGCATCTACGAGCAGTACTTC. Encoded protein: CASSPMLDSIYEQYF.

This clonotype was seen more than once but under ten times. The V call is TRBV2, the J call TRBJ1-5; D is unresolved. The CDR3 has 11 amino acids. V was cut by 6 bases and J by 5 bases, with 5 bases left in between. CDR1 and CDR2 (germline): SNHLY, FYNNEI. CDR3 sequence: CASRLDQPQHF. In nucleotides, the CDR3 is TGTGCCAGCAGGTTAGATCAGCCCCAGCATTTT.

The rearrangement uses TRBV18 and TRBJ2-5, with a possible D match to TRBD1 (6 bases). Germline CDR1 KGHSH, CDR2 LQKENI. Trimming took off 1 base at V and 5 bases at J, with 17 bases between the two ends. The CDR3 is made up of 16 amino acids. CDR3 protein: CASSPQGSGDGETQYF. The CDR3 nucleotides are TGTGCCAGCTCACCACAAGGATCAGGGGATGGTGAGACCCAGTACTTC. The entire variable domain, with the rest obtained from reference TRBV18 and TRBJ2-5, is as follows: NAGVMQNPRHLVRRRGQEARLRCSPMKGHSHVYWYRQLPEEGLKFMVYLQKENIIDESGMPKERFSAEFPKEGPSILRIQQVVRGDSAAYFCASSPQGSGDGETQYFGPGTRLLVL.

This clonotype showed up just a few times. The chain combines TRBV6-5 with TRBJ2-7; tentative D call: TRBD2 (6 bases). The CDR3 is made up of 14 amino acids. CDR1 is MNHEY, CDR2 SVGAGI, per germline. With 6 bases removed from V and 2 bases from J, the gap between germline ends came to 14 bases. The CDR3 DNA sequence: TGTGCCAGCAGACGGGACTTAGACGCCTACGAGCAGTACTTC. It translates to CASRRDLDAYEQYF.

The chain uses TRBV4-1 and TRBJ2-6, with no clear D. Trimming removed 4 bases at V and 4 bases at J, with 5 bases between. This CDR3 contains 13 residues. The germline V gene has CDR1 MGHRA and CDR2 YSYEKL. CDR3 in DNA: TGCGCCAGCAGCCCCCGGGGGGCCAACGTCCTGACTTTC. Protein: CASSPRGANVLTF.

The chain uses TRBV3-1 and TRBJ1-2; D remains unclear. CDR1 is LGHDT and CDR2 is YNNKEL in the germline V gene (reference sequence). There are 13 residues in the CDR3. The V gene lost 2 bases and the J gene lost 8 bases, with 12 bases spanning the gap. CDR3 region: CASSQPPRGGYTF. Written as DNA, the CDR3 is TGTGCCAGCAGCCAACCGCCCCGAGGAGGCTACACCTTC.

The chain is built from TRBV5-4 and TRBJ2-5; TRBD1 is a possible D gene (6 bases). Trimming removed 1 base from V and 2 bases from J, with 15 bases in between. The germline gives CDR1 SGHNT, CDR2 YYREEE (reference sequence). This CDR3 is 16 amino acids long. This CDR3 reads CASSLRLSQGQETQYF. The CDR3 nucleotides are TGTGCCAGCAGCTTGAGGTTATCACAGGGACAAGAGACCCAGTACTTC.

This clonotype was detected a few times. The V call is TRBV25-1, the J call TRBJ2-2, with D unresolved. This CDR3 has 14 residues. V lost 0 bases and J lost 4, with 6 bases in between. The germline V gene has CDR1 MGHDK and CDR2 SYGVNS. The CDR3 is CASSEYGLTGELFF. CDR3 bases: TGTGCCAGCAGTGAATATGGCCTCACCGGGGAGCTGTTTTTT.

This clonotype was found a few times. The chain joins TRBV5-1 to TRBJ2-6; weak D call: TRBD1 (5 bases). Germline V gives CDR1 SGHRS, CDR2 YFSETQ. CDR3 length equals 15 residues. V was cut by 4 bases and J by 0 bases, with 8 bases left in between. As DNA, the CDR3 is TGCGCCAGCAGCAGACAGTTCTCTGGGGCCAACGTCCTGACTTTC. Its protein product is CASSRQFSGANVLTF.

This clonotype was observed a handful of times. The chain uses TRBV6-5 and TRBJ1-3, with 7 bases matching TRBD1. After removal of 3 bases from V and 0 bases from J, the junction contained 8 bases not matched to a gene. The CDR3 covers 17 residues. Per the germline V gene, CDR1 is MNHEY and CDR2 is SVGAGI. The CDR3 sequence: CASSYSTGRSSGNTIYF. CDR3 in DNA: TGTGCCAGCAGTTATTCGACAGGGAGGTCCTCTGGAAACACCATATATTTT.

This clonotype came up a few times. This chain connects TRBV5-1 to TRBJ1-5, with D possibly matching TRBD1 (6 bases). Germline CDR1 reads SGHRS; CDR2 reads YFSETQ. The V end lost 0 bases, the J end lost 4 bases, and 11 bases lay between the germline ends. CDR3 size: 15 residues. CDR3 loop: CASSLGGQENQPQHF. DNA of the CDR3: TGCGCCAGCAGCTTGGGGGGGCAGGAGAATCAGCCCCAGCATTTT. The variable domain in full, with the rest retrieved from reference TRBV5-1 and TRBJ1-5, is KAGVTQTPRYLIKTRGQQVTLSCSPISGHRSVSWYQQTPGQGLQFLFEYFSETQRNKGNFPGRFSGRQFSNSRSEMNVSTLELGDSALYLCASSLGGQENQPQHFGDGTRLSIL.

The chain carries TRBV13 and TRBJ2-4; D may be TRBD1 (6 bases). The CDR3 has 14 residues. The V gene lost 5 bases and the J gene lost 3 bases, with 11 bases spanning the gap. The germline gives CDR1 PRHDT, CDR2 FYEKMQ (reference sequence). The CDR3 coding sequence is TGTGCCAGCAGCGACAGGTTGGGCAAAAACATTCAGTACTTC. Translation: CASSDRLGKNIQYF.

This sequence joins TRBV7-2 and TRBJ2-2; TRBD2 agrees at 7 bases. This CDR3 is 14 amino acids long. Germline lookup yields CDR1 SGHTA and CDR2 FQGNSA. The trim removed 4 bases at V and 7 bases at J, leaving 6 bases unmatched. CDR3 nucleotide sequence: TGTGCCAGCAGCTCCGGACTAGTCCGCGGGGAGCTGTTTTTT. Translation: CASSSGLVRGELFF.

The rearrangement joins TRBV4-3 to TRBJ2-3; 7 bases map to TRBD1. Germline trimming cut 0 bases from V and 10 bases from J; bases unmatched to any gene: 4. The CDR3 totals 13 residues. Germline CDR1 and CDR2: LGHNA and YSLEER. The CDR3 bases are TGCGCCAGCAGCCAAGATCAGGACAGGTCGCAGTATTTT. This translates into CASSQDQDRSQYF.

V usage is TRBV7-8 and J usage is TRBJ2-6; TRBD2 matches 9 bases. V was pared by 7 bases and J by 0 bases, with 7 bases of the junction left unmatched. The CDR3 runs to 17 residues. CDR1 is SGHVS and CDR2 is FQNEAQ in the germline V gene. CDR3 in DNA: TGTGCCAGCAATAGACTAGCGGCTAACTCTGGGGCCAACGTCCTGACTTTC. Translated, it gives CASNRLAANSGANVLTF.

The chain combines TRBV19 with TRBJ2-3, with a tentative D call TRBD2 (7 bases). CDR3 length equals 14 residues. CDR1 is LNHDA and CDR2 is SQIVND in the germline V gene (reference sequence). Trimming pared 7 bases from V and 8 bases from J, leaving 19 bases between. CDR3 coding DNA: TGTGCCAGTACCGTCGCGGGGGCGCCAGTTACGCAGTATTTT. Encoded protein: CASTVAGAPVTQYF. Complete variable domain (other parts from reference TRBV19 and TRBJ2-3): DGGITQSPKYLFRKEGQNVTLSCEQNLNHDAMYWYRQDPGQGLRLIYYSQIVNDFQKGDIAEGYSVSREKKESFPLTVTSAQKNPTAFYLCASTVAGAPVTQYFGPGTRLTVL.

The V gene is TRBV10-3, the J gene TRBJ2-2, with D possibly TRBD2 on 5 matching bases. Between the trimmed V and J ends, which lost 4 bases and 5 bases, there was a span of 11 bases. CDR1 is ENHRY and CDR2 is SYGVKD in the germline V gene. The CDR3 is 14 residues long. The CDR3 region has the DNA TGTGCCATCAGTGGAGCTCGGGGAACCGGGGAGCTGTTTTTT. Translating gives CAISGARGTGELFF.

This clonotype has a count of ten or more. The rearrangement uses TRBV4-3 and TRBJ2-7, with D perhaps matching TRBD1 or TRBD2 (5 bases each). This CDR3 has 16 residues. Trimming stripped 0 bases from V and 2 bases from J, with 14 bases between. CDR1 and CDR2 (germline): LGHNA, YSLEER. The CDR3 DNA reads TGCGCCAGCAGCCAAGATCGGGGCACCAACACCTACGAGCAGTACTTC. This sequence encodes CASSQDRGTNTYEQYF.

The table lists this clonotype with many counts. The chain combines TRBV11-2 with TRBJ2-7; TRBD1 aligns across 7 bases. CDR1 is SGHAT and CDR2 is FQNNGV in the germline V gene. The CDR3 has 13 residues. The DNA for the CDR3 is TGTGCCAGCAGCTTGGGGGATGCGACAGGGTATAGAGTC. It specifies CASSLGDATGYRV.

This clonotype was seen many times. One end of the junction does not line up with germline, which may come from a read error. DNA for the CDR3: TGCAGTGCTAGTTTGGCGGGGAGCTTCACAGATGCGCAGTATTTT. Protein: CSASLAGSFTDAQYF. The chain has TRBV20-1 and TRBJ2-3; a weak D match, TRBD2 (6 bases). The CDR3 runs to 15 residues. From germline, CDR1 is DFQATT and CDR2 SNEGSKA (reference sequence).

The sample holds a few counts of this clonotype. This chain links TRBV20-1 with TRBJ2-1; 8 positions match TRBD1. The CDR3 runs 13 residues. The J segment lost 5 bases and the V segment lost 3 bases, leaving 3 bases of the junction unmatched. Germline assignment: CDR1 DFQATT and CDR2 SNEGSKA (reference sequence). The CDR3 DNA reads TGCAGTGCTAGTTGGGACAGGAACAATGAGCAGTTCTTC. It specifies CSASWDRNNEQFF.

The V call is TRBV19, the J call TRBJ1-6; 11 bases agree with TRBD1. V was clipped by 3 bases and J by 7 bases; unmatched bases: 2. Germline V gene data show CDR1 as LNHDA and CDR2 as SQIVND (reference sequence). CDR3 length: 15 residues. The CDR3 sequence is CASSMRDRGNSPLHF. As DNA, the CDR3 is TGTGCCAGTAGTATGCGGGACAGGGGGAATTCACCCCTCCACTTT.

This clonotype was observed a handful of times. The V call is TRBV20-1, the J call TRBJ2-5; TRBD1 matches 10 bases. CDR3 length: 14 amino acids. With V trimmed by 3 bases and J by 5 bases, 6 bases remained unmatched. Germline CDR1 reads DFQATT; CDR2 reads SNEGSKA (reference sequence). The CDR3 here is CSARGDRGLETQYF. The CDR3 DNA is TGCAGTGCTAGGGGCGACAGGGGGCTTGAGACCCAGTACTTC.

This clonotype was seen many times. The gene calls are TRBV10-3 and TRBJ2-7; 7 nucleotides align to TRBD1. Germline CDR1 and CDR2: ENHRY and SYGVKD. This CDR3 has 16 amino acids. Losses at the gene ends were 3 bases for V and 3 bases for J; bases not matched to a gene: 11. The CDR3 bases are TGTGCCATCAGTGACAGCTTGGGGACAGCCGACTACGAGCAGTACTTC. Amino acids: CAISDSLGTADYEQYF.

This clonotype was counted only a few times. V gene TRBV11-3 combines with J gene TRBJ1-1, with a possible D match to TRBD1 (6 bases). CDR1 is SGHNT and CDR2 is YENEEA in the germline V gene. This CDR3 is 14 amino acids long. V was clipped by 3 bases and J by 5 bases, with 13 bases between them. The CDR3 sequence: CASSFTGSGTEAFF. For the CDR3, the DNA is TGTGCCAGCAGCTTCACAGGGTCGGGGACTGAAGCTTTCTTT.

At least ten counts were recorded for this clonotype. V is TRBV7-2 and J is TRBJ1-1; D unresolved. This CDR3 has 13 amino acids. Trimming removed 4 bases from V and 1 base from J, with 7 bases in between. Germline V gene lookup returns CDR1 SGHTA and CDR2 FQGNSA. In DNA, the CDR3 is TGTGCCAGCAGCTACCTGACGAACACTGAAGCTTTCTTT. Its translation is CASSYLTNTEAFF.

This chain links TRBV3-1 with TRBJ1-1; D possibly corresponds to TRBD1 (6 bases). Trimming stripped 4 bases from V and 3 bases from J, with 15 bases between. From germline, CDR1 is LGHDT and CDR2 YNNKEL (reference sequence). This CDR3 region has 15 residues. Here the CDR3 DNA reads TGTGCCAGCAGCCGAATCGGGACATCGCACACTGAAGCTTTCTTT. This gives the protein CASSRIGTSHTEAFF.

This clonotype has more than one count but fewer than ten. V usage is TRBV6-1 and J usage is TRBJ2-3, with D possibly being TRBD2 (7 bases). V was trimmed by 5 bases and J by 6 bases, leaving 15 bases between them. Looked up from germline, CDR1 is MNHNS and CDR2 is SASEGT. There are 14 residues in the CDR3. The CDR3 DNA sequence: TGTGCCAGCAGTTCCCGGGGGGCCGCGGATACGCAGTATTTT. Its translation is CASSSRGAADTQYF.

This clonotype appeared a few times. The chain employs TRBV4-2 and TRBJ2-7, with TRBD2 matching over 7 bases. Germline V gives CDR1 LGHNA, CDR2 YNFKEQ. The V and J ends lost 0 bases and 2 bases, in that order; junction bases with no gene match: 10. The CDR3 is made up of 17 amino acids. The CDR3 DNA follows: TGTGCCAGCAGCCAAGATCATTGGCGGGGGACCACCTACGAGCAGTACGTC. As protein: CASSQDHWRGTTYEQYV.

This clonotype has at least ten counts. The chain has TRBV7-2 and TRBJ1-6; D gene unclear. The CDR3 contains 13 residues. V was clipped by 3 bases and J by 5 bases, with 5 bases between them. CDR1 and CDR2 from the germline V gene are SGHTA and FQGNSA. The CDR3 DNA reads TGTGCCAGCAGCTTCACAGATAATTCACCCCTCCACTTT. It is translated as CASSFTDNSPLHF.

This chain uses TRBV4-3 with TRBJ2-3; TRBD2 aligns across 14 bases. Germline-derived CDR1 and CDR2 are LGHNA and YSLEER. The V gene end was trimmed by 2 bases and the J gene end by 5 bases; junction bases not matched to a gene: 9. The CDR3 consists of 18 residues. The CDR3 DNA follows: TGCGCCAGCAGCCAAACCTGGACTAGCGGGGGGTGGGGAGATACGCAGTATTTT. It encodes CASSQTWTSGGWGDTQYF.